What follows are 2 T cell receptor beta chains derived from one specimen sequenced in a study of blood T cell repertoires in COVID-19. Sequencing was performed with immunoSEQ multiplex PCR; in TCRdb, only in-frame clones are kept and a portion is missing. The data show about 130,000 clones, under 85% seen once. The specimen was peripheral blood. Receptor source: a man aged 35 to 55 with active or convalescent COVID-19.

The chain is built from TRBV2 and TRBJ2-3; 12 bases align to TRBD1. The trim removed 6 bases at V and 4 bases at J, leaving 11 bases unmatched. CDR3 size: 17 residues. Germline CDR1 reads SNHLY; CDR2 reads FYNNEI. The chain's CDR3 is CASRGNRGTGGADTQYF. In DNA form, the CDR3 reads TGTGCCAGCAGGGGTAATCGCGGGACAGGGGGCGCAGATACGCAGTATTTT.

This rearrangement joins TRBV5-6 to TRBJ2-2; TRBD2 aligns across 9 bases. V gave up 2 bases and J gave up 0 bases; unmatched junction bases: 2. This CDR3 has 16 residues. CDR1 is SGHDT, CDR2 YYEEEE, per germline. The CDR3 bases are TGTGCCAGCAGCTTTAGCGGGGGACCGAACACCGGGGAGCTGTTTTTT. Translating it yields CASSFSGGPNTGELFF.